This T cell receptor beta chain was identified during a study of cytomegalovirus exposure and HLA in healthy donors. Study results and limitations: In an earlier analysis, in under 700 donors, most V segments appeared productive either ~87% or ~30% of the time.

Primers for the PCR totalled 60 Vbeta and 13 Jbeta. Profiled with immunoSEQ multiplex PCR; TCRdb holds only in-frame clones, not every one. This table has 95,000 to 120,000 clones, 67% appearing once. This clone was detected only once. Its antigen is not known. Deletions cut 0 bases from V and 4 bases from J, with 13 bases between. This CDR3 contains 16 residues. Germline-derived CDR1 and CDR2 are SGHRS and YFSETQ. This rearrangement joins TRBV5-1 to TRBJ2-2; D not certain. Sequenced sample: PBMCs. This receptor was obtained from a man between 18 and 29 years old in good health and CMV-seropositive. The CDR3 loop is CASSLETSRRTGELFF. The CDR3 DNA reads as TGCGCCAGCAGCTTGGAAACATCCCGCCGCACCGGGGAGCTGTTTTTT.